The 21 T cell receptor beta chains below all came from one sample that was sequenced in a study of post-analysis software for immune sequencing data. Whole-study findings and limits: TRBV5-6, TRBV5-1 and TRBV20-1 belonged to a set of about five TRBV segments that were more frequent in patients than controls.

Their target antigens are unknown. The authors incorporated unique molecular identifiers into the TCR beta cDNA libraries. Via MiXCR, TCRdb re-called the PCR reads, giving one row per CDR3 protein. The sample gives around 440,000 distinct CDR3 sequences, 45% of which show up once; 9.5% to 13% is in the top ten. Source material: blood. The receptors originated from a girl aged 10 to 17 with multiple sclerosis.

The CDR3 DNA reads TGTGCCAGCAGCCCAGCTAGCGGGAGGGCCAATGAGCAGTTCTTC. This encodes CASSPASGRANEQFF. The chain has TRBV6-5 and TRBJ2-1; 12 nucleotides align to TRBD2. V dropped 6 bases and J dropped 6; count of bases not matched to a gene: 6. The CDR3 totals 15 residues. Germline lookup yields CDR1 MNHEY and CDR2 SVGAGI.

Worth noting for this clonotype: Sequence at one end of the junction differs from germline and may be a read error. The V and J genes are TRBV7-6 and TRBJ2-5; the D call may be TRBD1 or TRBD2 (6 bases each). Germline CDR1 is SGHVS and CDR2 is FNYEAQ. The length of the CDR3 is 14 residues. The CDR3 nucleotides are TGTGTCAGCAGCCCACAAGACGGAGGGGGGACCCAGTACTTC. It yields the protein CVSSPQDGGGTQYF. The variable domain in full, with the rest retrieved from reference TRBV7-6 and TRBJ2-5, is GAGVSQSPRYKVTKRGQDVALRCDPISGHVSLYWYRQALGQGPEFLTYFNYEAQQDKSGLPNDRFSAERPEGSISTLTIQRTEQRDSAMYRCVSSPQDGGGTQYFGPGTRLLVL.

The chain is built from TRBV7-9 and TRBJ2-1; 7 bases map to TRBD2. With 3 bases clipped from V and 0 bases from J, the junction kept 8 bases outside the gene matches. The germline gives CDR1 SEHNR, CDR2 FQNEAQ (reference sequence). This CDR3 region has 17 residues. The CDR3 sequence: CASSFRREKPSYNEQFF. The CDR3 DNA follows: TGTGCCAGCAGCTTCAGGCGGGAGAAACCCTCCTACAATGAGCAGTTCTTC. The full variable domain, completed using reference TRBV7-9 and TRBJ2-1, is DTGVSQNPRHKITKRGQNVTFRCDPISEHNRLYWYRQTLGQGPEFLTYFQNEAQLEKSRLLSDRFSAERPKGSFSTLEIQRTEQGDSAMYLCASSFRREKPSYNEQFFGPGTRLTVL.

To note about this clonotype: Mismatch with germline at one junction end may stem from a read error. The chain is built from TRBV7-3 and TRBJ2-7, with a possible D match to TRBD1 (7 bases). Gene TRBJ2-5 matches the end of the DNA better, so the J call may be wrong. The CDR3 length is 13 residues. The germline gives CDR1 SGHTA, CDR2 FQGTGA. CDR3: CANSTQGGETQYF. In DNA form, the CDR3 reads TGTGCCAACAGCACCCAGGGGGGAGAGACCCAGTACTTC.

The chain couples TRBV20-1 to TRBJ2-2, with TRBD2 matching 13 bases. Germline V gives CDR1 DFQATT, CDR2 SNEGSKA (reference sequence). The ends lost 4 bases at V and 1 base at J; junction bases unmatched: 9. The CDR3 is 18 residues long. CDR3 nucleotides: TGCAGTGCTATCGGGACTAGCGGGAAATCCCAGAACACCGGGGAGCTGTTTTTT. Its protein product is CSAIGTSGKSQNTGELFF.

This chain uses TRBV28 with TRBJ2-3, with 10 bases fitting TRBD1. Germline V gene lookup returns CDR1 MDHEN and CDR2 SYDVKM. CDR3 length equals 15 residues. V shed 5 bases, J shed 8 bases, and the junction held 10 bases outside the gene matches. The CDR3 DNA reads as TGTGCCAGCAGTCTCCAGACAGGGGGCGAAGCTACGCAGTATTTT. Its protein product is CASSLQTGGEATQYF.

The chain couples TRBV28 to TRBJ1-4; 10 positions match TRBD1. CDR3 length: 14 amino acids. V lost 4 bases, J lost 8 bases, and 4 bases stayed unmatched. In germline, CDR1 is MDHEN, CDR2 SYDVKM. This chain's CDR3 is CASSSGQGGEKLFF. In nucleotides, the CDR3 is TGTGCCAGCAGTTCAGGACAGGGGGGAGAAAAACTGTTTTTT.

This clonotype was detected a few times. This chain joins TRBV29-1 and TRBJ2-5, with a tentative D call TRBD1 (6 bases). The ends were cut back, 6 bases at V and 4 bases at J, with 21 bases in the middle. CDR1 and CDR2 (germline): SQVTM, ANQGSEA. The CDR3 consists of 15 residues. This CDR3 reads CSVASGQFQAETQYF. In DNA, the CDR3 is TGCAGCGTCGCCAGCGGACAGTTCCAAGCAGAGACCCAGTACTTC.

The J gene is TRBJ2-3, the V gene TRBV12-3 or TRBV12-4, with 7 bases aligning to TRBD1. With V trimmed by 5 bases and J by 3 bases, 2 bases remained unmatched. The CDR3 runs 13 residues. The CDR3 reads CASSGQDTDTQYF. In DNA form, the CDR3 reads TGTGCCAGCAGTGGACAGGATACAGATACGCAGTATTTT.

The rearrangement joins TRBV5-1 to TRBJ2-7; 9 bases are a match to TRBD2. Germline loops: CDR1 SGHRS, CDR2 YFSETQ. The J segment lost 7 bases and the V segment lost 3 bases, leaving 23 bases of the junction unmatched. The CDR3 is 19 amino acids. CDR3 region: CASSSRAGGSVGPYNEQYF. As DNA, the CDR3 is TGCGCCAGCAGCTCCCGAGCGGGAGGATCTGTGGGCCCTTACAATGAGCAGTACTTC.

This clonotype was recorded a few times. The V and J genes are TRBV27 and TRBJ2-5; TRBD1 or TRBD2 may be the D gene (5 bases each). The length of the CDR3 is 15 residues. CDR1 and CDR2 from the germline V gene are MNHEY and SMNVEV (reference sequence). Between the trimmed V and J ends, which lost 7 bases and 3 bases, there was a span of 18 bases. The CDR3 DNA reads TGTGCCAGCATTCCCCCAGGGACGGATGAAGAGACCCAGTACTTC. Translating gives CASIPPGTDEETQYF.

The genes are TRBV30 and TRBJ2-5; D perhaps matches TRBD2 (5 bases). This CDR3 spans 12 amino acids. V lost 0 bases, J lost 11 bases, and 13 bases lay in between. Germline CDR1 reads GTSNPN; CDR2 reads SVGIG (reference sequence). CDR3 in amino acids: CAWSVRVGEQYF. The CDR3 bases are TGTGCCTGGAGTGTGAGGGTGGGAGAGCAGTACTTC.

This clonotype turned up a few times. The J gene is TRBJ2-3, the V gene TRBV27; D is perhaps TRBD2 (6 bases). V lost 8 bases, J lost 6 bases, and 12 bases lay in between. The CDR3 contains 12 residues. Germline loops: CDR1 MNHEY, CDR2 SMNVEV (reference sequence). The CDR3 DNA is TGTGCCAGCGGGCGCGGAGGGGATACGCAGTATTTT. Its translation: CASGRGGDTQYF.

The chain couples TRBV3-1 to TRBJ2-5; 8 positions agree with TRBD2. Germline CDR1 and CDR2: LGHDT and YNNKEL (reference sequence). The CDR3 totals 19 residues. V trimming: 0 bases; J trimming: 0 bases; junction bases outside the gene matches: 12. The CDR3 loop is CASSQEIGASGRDQETQYF. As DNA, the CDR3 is TGTGCCAGCAGCCAAGAGATTGGGGCCAGCGGGAGAGACCAAGAGACCCAGTACTTC.

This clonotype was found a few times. The CDR3: CATSQDSNEQYF. CDR3 nucleotides: TGTGCCACCAGCCAGGACAGCAACGAGCAGTACTTC. The chain couples TRBV15 to TRBJ2-7; TRBD1 is a possible D gene (6 bases). CDR1 and CDR2 from the germline V gene are LNHNV and YYDKDF (reference sequence). Trimming pared 5 bases from V and 5 bases from J, leaving 10 bases between. CDR3 length equals 12 residues.

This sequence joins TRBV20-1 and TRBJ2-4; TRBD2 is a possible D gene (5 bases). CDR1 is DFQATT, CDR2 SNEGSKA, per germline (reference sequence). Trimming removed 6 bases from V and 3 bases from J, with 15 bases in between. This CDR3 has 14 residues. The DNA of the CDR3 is TGCAGTGCGACCTTAACGGGGTACAAAAACATTCAGTACTTC. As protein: CSATLTGYKNIQYF.

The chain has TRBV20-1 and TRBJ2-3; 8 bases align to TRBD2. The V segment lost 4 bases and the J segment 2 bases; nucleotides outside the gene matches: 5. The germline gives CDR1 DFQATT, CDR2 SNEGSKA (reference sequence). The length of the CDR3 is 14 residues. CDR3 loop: CSATSSGLTDTQYF. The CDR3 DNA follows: TGCAGTGCTACTTCTAGCGGGCTCACAGATACGCAGTATTTT.

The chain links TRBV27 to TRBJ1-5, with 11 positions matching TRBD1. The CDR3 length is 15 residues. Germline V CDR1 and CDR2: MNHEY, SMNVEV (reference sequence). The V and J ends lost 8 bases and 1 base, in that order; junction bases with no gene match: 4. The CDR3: CASGQGARSNQPQHF. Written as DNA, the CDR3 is TGTGCCAGCGGACAGGGGGCGCGGAGCAATCAGCCCCAGCATTTT.

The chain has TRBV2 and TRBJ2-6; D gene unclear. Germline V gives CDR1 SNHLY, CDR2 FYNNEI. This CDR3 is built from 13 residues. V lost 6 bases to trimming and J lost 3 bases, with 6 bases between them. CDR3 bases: TGTGCCAGCAGCTCGGGTGGGGCCAACGTCCTGACTTTC. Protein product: CASSSGGANVLTF.

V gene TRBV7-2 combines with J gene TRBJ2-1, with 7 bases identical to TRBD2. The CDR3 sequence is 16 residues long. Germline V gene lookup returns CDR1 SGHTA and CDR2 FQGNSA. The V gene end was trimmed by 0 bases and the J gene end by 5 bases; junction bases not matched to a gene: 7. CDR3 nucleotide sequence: TGTGCCAGCAGCTTAGCGGGAGGGCCCCTGCACAATGAGCAGTTCTTC. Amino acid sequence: CASSLAGGPLHNEQFF.

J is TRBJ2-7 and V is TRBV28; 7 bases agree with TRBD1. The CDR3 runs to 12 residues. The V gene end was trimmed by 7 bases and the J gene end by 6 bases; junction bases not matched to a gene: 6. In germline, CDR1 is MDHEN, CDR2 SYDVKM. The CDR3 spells CASTMTGIEQYF. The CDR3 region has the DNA TGTGCCAGCACCATGACAGGGATCGAGCAGTACTTC.